The source of this TCR beta chain is a study of CD8+ T cells in alopecia areata. In its sample, this clone was seen a few times. Extraction and reverse transcription of RNA yielded cDNA as the sequencing template. Sequencing used immunoSEQ multiplex PCR; TCRdb keeps in-frame clones, though not all of them. The sample consists of around 210,000 clones, more than 55% of them appearing once. The germline gives CDR1 SGHVS, CDR2 FQNEAQ. V was trimmed by 10 bases and J by 1 base, leaving 13 bases between them. This CDR3 has 13 residues. The TCR originated in a human donor in good health. Specimen: CD8+ T cells sorted from blood. V usage is TRBV7-8 and J usage is TRBJ2-5; possibly TRBD1 for D (5 bases). The chain's CDR3 is CAIQDSAQETQYF. For the CDR3, the DNA is TGTGCCATTCAAGACAGCGCCCAAGAGACCCAGTACTTC. Looking up the rest from reference TRBV7-8 and TRBJ2-5 gives the full variable domain: GAGVSQSPRYKVAKRGQDVALRCDPISGHVSLFWYQQALGQGPEFLTYFQNEAQLDKSGLPSDRFFAERPEGSVSTLKIQRTQQEDSAVYLCAIQDSAQETQYFGPGTRLLVL.